This T cell receptor (beta chain) was documented in a study of T cell changes during pregnancy in multiple sclerosis. The protocol was immunoSEQ multiplex PCR, while the TCRdb copy is restricted to in-frame clones and leaves out a portion. The sample shows 40,000 or so clones, roughly 92% of them seen only once. Sequences were derived from peripheral blood, sampled before pregnancy. The sequence was collected from a female donor with multiple sclerosis, enrolled in a pregnancy study.

The CDR3 sequence: CASSLGLASDTQYF. CDR3 nucleotide sequence: TGCGCCAGCAGCTTGGGACTAGCTTCCGATACGCAGTATTTT. J is TRBJ2-3 and V is TRBV4-3; TRBD2 agrees at 9 bases. V lost 5 bases and J lost 6; bases outside the gene matches: 6. The CDR3 runs 14 residues. Germline V gene sequence: CDR1 LGHNA, CDR2 YSLEER.